This note documents a single T cell receptor (beta chain) sequence. Antigen unknown. With 3 bases removed from V and 1 base from J, the gap between germline ends came to 13 bases. Per the germline V gene, CDR1 is SGHRS and CDR2 is YFSETQ. The CDR3 is made up of 15 amino acids. These data come from a study of cytomegalovirus exposure and HLA in healthy donors. Findings and caveats of the study: It has been reported that TCR beta sequences accurately predicted the HLA-A and HLA-B alleles of most subjects. The authors listed approximately 160 TCR beta chains as cytomegalovirus-associated. Roughly even sequencing depth across donors was the assumption behind the presence/absence analyses.

Amplification used 60 Vbeta primers and 13 Jbeta primers. TCRdb keeps only in-frame clones here, not all; method: immunoSEQ multiplex PCR. The data hold under 75,000 clones, with 65% to 80% observed a single time. This receptor was identified in a man aged 35 to 55 in good health and CMV-seropositive. The sequenced material came from PBMCs. V usage is TRBV5-1 and J usage is TRBJ2-5; a weak D match, TRBD2 (7 bases). This CDR3 is CASSWGLAVQETQYF. CDR3 DNA sequence: TGCGCCAGCAGCTGGGGGCTAGCGGTCCAAGAGACCCAGTACTTC. The full variable domain, its missing parts supplied by reference TRBV5-1 and TRBJ2-5, is KAGVTQTPRYLIKTRGQQVTLSCSPISGHRSVSWYQQTPGQGLQFLFEYFSETQRNKGNFPGRFSGRQFSNSRSEMNVSTLELGDSALYLCASSWGLAVQETQYFGPGTRLLVL.